The table lists the clone carrying this T cell receptor (beta chain) with a few counts. Its antigen is undetermined. This sample stems from a study of cytomegalovirus exposure and HLA in healthy donors. The CDR3 runs 14 residues. In germline, CDR1 is MNHNY, CDR2 SVGAGI (reference sequence). V lost 7 bases and J 2 bases, leaving 12 bases between the germline ends. The PCR made use of 60 Vbeta and 13 Jbeta primers. This table comes from immunoSEQ multiplex PCR, and its TCRdb copy is limited to in-frame clones, with some not included. Of about 160,000 clones in the sample, about 70% were seen once. Findings and limits, study-wide: V- and J-gene trimming of TCR beta was linked (in a later analysis) to a missense DCLRE1C variant. Association of about 17,000 TCR beta sequences with HLA alleles was found at 0.05 false discovery rate in a later analysis. In most subjects, TCR beta sequences reportedly gave accurate predictions of HLA-A and HLA-B alleles.

The chain joins TRBV6-6 to TRBJ1-5, with D unclear. The sample consisted of PBMCs. This sequence originates from a young woman in good health and CMV-seropositive. In nucleotides, the CDR3 is TGTGCCAGCAACGACGCGGGTGGCAATCAGCCCCAGCATTTT. This encodes CASNDAGGNQPQHF.